The T cell receptor (beta chain) under discussion was sequenced for a study of CD8 T cells in ankylosing spondylitis. Study outcomes and limitations: The authors reported significant enrichment of disease-linked clones in matched ankylosing spondylitis synovial fluid. Previous work reported some of these motif variants in the synovial fluid and blood of reactive arthritis. Seemingly distinctive of ankylosing spondylitis blood was a TCR beta motif formed by eight highly homologous variants.

TCRdb called the 5' RACE reads again in MiXCR, with one record for every CDR3 protein. The sample holds some 95,000 distinct CDR3 sequences, 7.5% to 9% seen once. V lost 0 bases, J lost 0 bases, and 3 bases stayed unmatched. The CDR3 runs 17 residues. CDR1 and CDR2 (germline): SGHRS, YFSETQ. This clonotype appeared many times. As yet, its antigen is unknown. Material for sequencing was blood, either unsorted or a sorted T cell fraction (not recorded which). The V call is TRBV5-1, the J call TRBJ2-6, with 7 bases lining up with TRBD2. The sequence was collected from a male donor with ankylosing spondylitis or in good health (not recorded which). The CDR3 nucleotides are TGCGCCAGCAGCTTGGGCGGGGGTGGCTCTGGGGCCAACGTCCTGACTTTC. This sequence encodes CASSLGGGGSGANVLTF. The full variable domain, completed using reference TRBV5-1 and TRBJ2-6, is KAGVTQTPRYLIKTRGQQVTLSCSPISGHRSVSWYQQTPGQGLQFLFEYFSETQRNKGNFPGRFSGRQFSNSRSEMNVSTLELGDSALYLCASSLGGGGSGANVLTFGAGSRLTVL.